One sample yielded the 2 T cell receptor beta chains listed below, sequenced in a study of CXCR3-negative and CXCR3-positive naive CD8 T cells (dated by TCRdb to about 2019). The sequencer was a NextSeq 550. The Human TCR Profiling Kit (MiLaboratory) was used to make UMI-labeled 5' RACE TRB cDNA libraries. Once TCRdb had reprocessed the reads, it stored one entry per CDR3 protein sequence and supplied no DNA. This sample's listing comprises around 26,000 distinct CDR3 sequences. The ten largest clones represent about 2.6% of the sample. Specimen: naive CXCR3- CD8+ T cells from blood. The sample's cell subset or site label, in plain terms: CD45RO-CCR7+CD27+CD95- naive CD8+ T cells lacking CXCR3 (TNR3-). These receptors all come from a human donor in good health. Some clones in this sample may be carry-over from other donors' samples.

The gene calls are TRBV7-9 and TRBJ2-1; TCRdb's D call of TRBD1 is untestable without DNA. The length of the CDR3 is 15 residues. Germline values: CDR1 SEHNR, CDR2 FQNEAQ (reference sequence). The CDR3 reads CASSPRGASYNEQFF.

The V call is TRBV7-3, the J call TRBJ2-1; the D gene TCRdb calls, TRBD2, cannot be checked with no DNA. CDR1 and CDR2 from the germline V gene are SGHTA and FQGTGA. CDR3 length: 17 residues. CDR3 loop: CASSLTTGGPFYNEQFF.